The entry that follows covers one T cell receptor beta chain sequence. Its antigen is unidentified. CDR3 length: 12 amino acids. V was pared by 6 bases and J by 5 bases, with 6 bases of the junction left unmatched. The germline V gene has CDR1 DFQATT and CDR2 SNEGSKA (reference sequence). The data originate from a study of CD8 T cells in ankylosing spondylitis. Study conclusions and caveats: Some motif variants had been reported before (in reactive arthritis synovial fluid and blood). Disease-linked clones reportedly showed significant enrichment in matched ankylosing spondylitis synovial fluid. It appeared that ankylosing spondylitis blood was characterized by a TCR beta motif of several highly homologous variants.

One entry per CDR3 protein, called by TCRdb with MiXCR from the 5' RACE reads. The sample lists around 250,000 distinct CDR3 sequences, 30% to 40% occurring once. Sequenced input: blood, either unsorted or a sorted T cell fraction (not recorded which). This chain links TRBV20-1 with TRBJ1-1; TRBD1 agrees at 7 bases. The clonotype comes from a male donor with ankylosing spondylitis or in good health (not recorded which). The CDR3 DNA sequence: TGCAGTGCCGAGGGGGCAGGGACTGAAGCTTTCTTT. It encodes CSAEGAGTEAFF.